Reported below is one T cell receptor beta chain. This clonotype was detected once. It has no known antigen specificity. Base qualities are not at hand, and no much larger clone is one base apart. Resting on one read, the evidence is weak. For repertoire sequencing, the TCR beta CDR3 regions were amplified from RNA transcripts. The first round of RT-PCR was done with HTBI primers and the Qiagen OneStep RT-PCR kit, and was followed by a second round of multiplex PCR, then size selection and purification. Libraries were sequenced paired-end with 100 bp reads on an Illumina HiSeq2000. In the source study's methods: Reads were processed with SOAPnuke, discarding reads with adapters, uncalled bases, mean Phred below 15, or no exact constant-primer or identifier match. High-quality paired reads were merged with COPE v1.2.5. Each unique nucleotide sequence was defined as a clonotype, and clonotypes were aligned to IMGT TRB V, D and J references with MiTCR v1.1. The analysis was limited to V-J combinations with a frequency above 0.0001, which together covered around 99% of the repertoires. A TCR clonal expansion and chaos score per V-J combination was defined as the ratio of F50 clonal expansion to chaos observed in the TCRdist matrix. Features were reduced by Welch's t-statistics and random forest to more than 10 V-J combinations, which fed a naive Bayes classifier. The similarity between thyroid and blood repertoires was quantified using the Morisita-Horn index. Using fastp at Q25 and MiXCR, TCRdb reprocessed the public reads and kept productive beta chains. Each CDR3 protein appears once, grouped with its most common genes and DNA. The V and J calls and clone size come from TCRdb's table, not from the authors' own analysis. A total of almost 750,000 distinct CDR3 sequences appear in this sample, 40% of them only once. Of the sample, about 40% falls within the top ten clones.

Ophthalmopathy patients had moderately to severely active disease, Clinical Activity Score of at least 3, NOSPECS grade of at least 4, and disease duration under 3 months. Patients were excluded if they had other autoimmune diseases, uncontrolled infections, pregnancy or lactation. Diagnosis was based on clinical symptoms, serum thyroxine, TRAb, thyroid ultrasound and orbital computed tomography. PBMCs were isolated from about 10 ml of fresh peripheral blood by Ficoll-Paque density gradient centrifugation. Total RNA was extracted with Trizol reagent and quality-checked on an Agilent 2100 Bioanalyzer. The CDR3, from cysteine to phenylalanine, totals 13 residues. The sequence is cut down to CDR3 DNA, 39 bases in frame from base 1. CDR1 MNHNS and CDR2 SASEGT are derived from the germline V gene. The V end gives up 6 bases and the J end 8 bases, leaving 9 bases in the junction not matched to a gene. This sample was included in a study of Graves' ophthalmopathy and Graves' hyperthyroidism (dated by TCRdb to 2017 to 2018). At the level of the whole study: Peripheral blood was collected at initial diagnosis, before any treatment. Following sampling, methimazole starting at 30 mg daily was administered to hyperthyroidism patients, and high-dose intravenous methylprednisolone was administered to ophthalmopathy patients. To explore V-J signatures that distinguish ophthalmopathy from hyperthyroidism, a discovery set of about 99 patients was enrolled, made up of approximately 45 with ophthalmopathy and under 65 with stable hyperthyroidism. In over 5 hyperthyroidism patients, the T-cell repertoires found in thyroid tissue were compared with those found in blood. An independent validation cohort comprised 18 to 20 hyperthyroidism patients and over 15 patients who later progressed from hyperthyroidism to ophthalmopathy. In total, around 140 blood samples were TCR-sequenced: some 43 ophthalmopathy, some 75 hyperthyroidism and approximately 17 hyperthyroidism-to-ophthalmopathy patients. The study used TCR beta repertoire signatures to distinguish Graves' ophthalmopathy from Graves' hyperthyroidism and to predict progression to ophthalmopathy. Broad study findings and their caveats: In validation, the model predicted ophthalmopathy progression with roughly 68% sensitivity and roughly 72% specificity; more than ten predicted patients were CT-confirmed with GO in a median of around 6.5 months. Most of the expanded thyroid clonotypes with a frequency above 0.001 were also detected in blood, and it was suggested that the thyroid immune response may be reflected by blood repertoires. In cross-validation, the 13-signature model distinguished ophthalmopathy from stable hyperthyroidism with around 86% sensitivity and 81.08% specificity, while in the test set the corresponding values were roughly 80% and 75%. Sample size was not statistically predetermined, and group allocation was not concealed from the investigators.

The origin of this receptor is an adult man with Graves' ophthalmopathy. Here the chain combines TRBV6-1 and TRBJ1-2, and 7 junctional nucleotides match TRBD1. Sequenced sample: peripheral blood. The sequenced DNA is TGTGCCAGCAGCGCCGACAGGGCCGGAGGCTACACCTTC. This gives the protein CASSADRAGGYTF.